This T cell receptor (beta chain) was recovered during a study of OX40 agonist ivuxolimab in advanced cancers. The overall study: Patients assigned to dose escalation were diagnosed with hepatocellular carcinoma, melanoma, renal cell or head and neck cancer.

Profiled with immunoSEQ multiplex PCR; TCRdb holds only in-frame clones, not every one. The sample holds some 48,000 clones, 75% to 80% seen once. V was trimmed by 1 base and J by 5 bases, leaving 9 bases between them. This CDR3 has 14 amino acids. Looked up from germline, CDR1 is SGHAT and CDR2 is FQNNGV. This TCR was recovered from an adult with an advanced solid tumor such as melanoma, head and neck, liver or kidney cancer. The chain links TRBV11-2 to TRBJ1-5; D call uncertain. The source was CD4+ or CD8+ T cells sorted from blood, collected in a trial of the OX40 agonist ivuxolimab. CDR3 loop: CASSLGGRDQPQHF. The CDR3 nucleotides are TGTGCCAGCAGCTTAGGGGGAAGGGATCAGCCCCAGCATTTT.